This T cell receptor beta chain was found in a study of CXCR3-negative and CXCR3-positive naive CD8 T cells. The study's findings and limits: Diversity was high in both naive subsets and much lower in memory cells. Memory cells diverged, while naive CXCR3-positive and CXCR3-negative cells had similar TRBV-TRBJ usage.

The CDR3 runs to 12 residues. Researchers sorted under 350,000 cells of each CD8+ T cell subset in triplicate. With respect to this clonotype: Its antigen is currently unknown.

In preparing the TRB cDNA libraries, 5' RACE with UMI labels was used. Each CDR3 protein gets one entry in TCRdb, which reprocessed the 5' RACE reads and gives no DNA. Reported are 70,000 to 95,000 distinct CDR3 sequences; the ten largest clones contain approximately 1.4%. The chain carries TRBV12-3 or TRBV12-4 and TRBJ2-2. Specimen: naive CXCR3- CD8+ T cells from blood. Subset denoted: CD45RO-CCR7+CD27+CD95- naive CD8+ T cells lacking CXCR3 (TNR3-). The clonotype comes from a human donor in good health. Some clones in this sample may be carry-over from other donors' samples. CDR3 amino acids: CASSLDTGELFF.